The entry that follows covers one T cell receptor (beta chain) sequence. The table lists this clone with a count of one. What this receptor recognizes is not known. No base quality information exists; no much larger clone differs at one position. This record comes from a study of cytomegalovirus exposure and HLA in healthy donors (dated by TCRdb to 2017 to 2019). Looking at the study overall: According to an earlier analysis of a few hundred of the donors, about 179 million T cells yielded 117 million unique TCR beta sequences and about 300 Gb of sequence data. An early release covering over 500 HLA-typed donors comprised about 300 gigabases of sequencing data and roughly 85 million unique TCR sequences. Among the roughly 400 genotyped donors, around 81% belonged to the genetic ancestry cluster associated with self-reported Caucasian donors. The study aimed to test whether signatures of past pathogen exposure could be identified by cataloging public T cell receptors. The study used immunosequencing to profile the T cell repertoires of about 670 subjects and linked those repertoires to cytomegalovirus serostatus. In addition to the first cohort of around 670 subjects, a separate validation cohort of approximately 130 different subjects was used. The study combined high-throughput TCR immunosequencing, statistical association of individual TCRs with disease status, and machine learning to predict cytomegalovirus infection status. A later analysis re-analyzed previously published TCR beta repertoires from roughly 600 donors and added high-resolution HLA genotyping to study TCR occurrence patterns. The later analysis used no new phenotypic data to find candidate immune exposures, relying instead on TCR beta sequences and their occurrence across donors. In an earlier analysis of about 590 of the donors, high-throughput TCR beta sequencing was used to judge whether each TCR beta V gene segment behaved as functional or pseudogenic. Alongside the repertoire data, information on donor age, sex, ethnicity and CMV serostatus was compiled. Genome-wide SNP genotypes for about 60% of the 666 donors were used in a later genetic analysis, which treated that subset as a discovery cohort. All discovery cohort repertoires had been generated on a single sequencing platform. Class I and class II HLA loci were covered by the typing at four-digit resolution. Typing coverage varied by locus: 629-630 donors for A, B, C, DRB1 and DQB1; some 520 for DQA1; 600 to 610 for DPA1; roughly 450 for DPB1. Because of strong linkage in the cohort, a handful of DR-DQ haplotypes were treated as single units for association and clustering. On average, roughly 240,000 unique TCR beta nucleotide sequences were sequenced per donor among a few hundred genotyped donors of the cohort, with 15% to 20% of those sequences being non-productive.

Receptor libraries were prepared by the immunoSEQ multiplex PCR assay. For the multiplex PCR, a mixture combining 60 forward primers for TCR Vbeta segments and 13 reverse primers for TCR Jbeta segments was used. Amplification of the CDR3 region of rearranged TCR beta genes was performed with a multiplex PCR assay on genomic DNA. The amplified TCR beta libraries were sequenced on the Illumina HiSeq System as 87-base-pair reads. The study's own analysis went as follows. A later analysis counted approximately 84 million unique TCR beta chains across the 500 to 850 repertoires, and roughly 11 million of these chains were shared by at least two donors. Raw reads were error-corrected and collapsed into unique sequences with a nearest-neighbor algorithm that merged closely related sequences to remove PCR and sequencing errors. Alignment of CDR3 sequences to IMGT reference sequences was used to assign V, D and J gene segments. For a sequence to be retained, a match of at least six nucleotides was required to both a V gene segment and a J gene segment. Rearrangements were called productive when the CDR3 lacked stop codons and stayed in frame with V and J; all others were non-productive. CDR3 was defined by IMGT convention, running from the second conserved V-encoded cysteine to the conserved J-encoded phenylalanine. The earlier analysis of fewer than 700 of the donors excluded sequences that lacked an unambiguous match to a single V gene segment. In an earlier analysis of 587 of the donors, V segments were called functional above 56.7% productive rearrangements and were called segregating when the between-donor standard deviation exceeded 5%. A statistical classification framework was built to diagnose cytomegalovirus status from the catalog of TCR beta chain sequences. V and J gene assignment, in a later analysis, came from comparing TCR nucleotide sequences with IMGT/GENE-DB human TR gene sequences. The TCRdist pipeline was used in a later analysis to assign CDR3 sequences and most-parsimonious VDJ recombination scenarios. In a later analysis, every TCR beta chain was defined by the combination of its CDR3 amino acid sequence and its V-gene family, and reads without a unique V-gene family were dropped. In a later analysis, 450 to 600 highly shared, low-generation-probability nucleotide sequences were removed to address suspected cross-contamination and a sequencing artifact. In a later analysis, a clonal expansion index was calculated for each public chain from normalized within-repertoire ranks of inferred template counts. In a later analysis, generation probabilities were computed with a VDJ recombination model fitted to out-of-frame rearrangements, and the resulting probabilities were checked against IGoR. A later analysis scored TCR-TCR, TCR-HLA and TCR-CMV co-occurrence with hypergeometric tests, applying a repertoire-size bias correction to TCR pairs. In a later analysis, false discovery rates were estimated by permuting HLA or CMV assignments 20 times. In a later analysis, co-occurring TCRs were grouped with DBSCAN, and TCRdist sequence similarity was added when clustering was performed within HLA-allele-positive subsets. Repertoires with fewer than 30,000 or more than 120,000 public chains were left out of co-occurrence clustering, as were roughly five repertoires with anomalous nucleotide sharing. What TCRdb holds here is the immuneACCESS table cut down to in-frame rearrangements. Part of the clones is not present; checked against another copy, under half of the missing clones reflect an unresolved V gene, and the others are unexplained. For V, J and clone size, that table is used; D and trimming come from the DNA. This sample holds 100,000 to 150,000 clones; less than 85% were observed only once. The ten largest clonotypes hold approximately 1.2% of the sample.

The full study reports these points: Correlated functional status among segregating V segments might be attributable to linkage disequilibrium, but an unknown experimental factor could not be ruled out. Only TCR beta chains were sequenced in this cohort, and the absence of alpha or paired-chain data limited detectable features. V-gene and J-gene trimming of TCR beta chains was associated with a missense DCLRE1C variant in a later genetic analysis, and the association was replicated in an independent cohort. Because counts were too low, some 17 rarely observed V segments, including chromosome 9 orphons, were left out of the earlier analysis of 500 to 650 of the donors. A later genetic analysis reported fewer N-insertions in productive TCRs among donors in an Asian-associated ancestry cluster than the roughly 690-donor mean. Immune exposure information for the cohort was limited to CMV serostatus. The classifier was reported to diagnose cytomegalovirus status with high specificity and sensitivity in both the original cohort and the validation cohort. A later analysis reported that several top co-occurrence clusters appeared linked to parvovirus B19, influenza, CMV and Epstein-Barr virus. It was suggested by the authors that the approach could potentially be generalized to other disease states and immunological phenotypes. In a later analysis, about 16,000 TCR beta sequences were associated with specific HLA alleles at a false discovery rate of 0.05. According to a later analysis, most CMV-associated TCR beta chains appeared to be HLA-restricted, and the HLA associations seemed to be driven largely by CMV exposure. The study gave a list of about 150 TCR beta chains associated with cytomegalovirus. Three of the identified cytomegalovirus-associated TCR beta chains were confirmed in vitro to be specific for cytomegalovirus antigens. In an earlier analysis of 587 of the donors, most TCR beta V segments were observed in productive rearrangements about 87% or about 30% of the time, broadly matching IMGT annotations. According to a later analysis, TCR association rates differed among HLA loci, with DRB1 alleles showing the most associated TCRs and HLA-C alleles showing the fewest. When HLA alleles, especially DR and DQ, strongly co-occurred, attributing TCR associations to individual alleles was difficult. Most TCR sequences were seen in very few donors, while some public TCRs were found in many individuals. The presence/absence analyses assumed that sequencing depth was roughly uniform across donors, and that assumption may not be true. Compared with equally common non-associated chains, HLA-associated TCR beta chains in a later analysis were more clonally expanded and had lower generation probabilities. Because HLA typing was missing for some donors at each locus, association tests included only the typed subset. A group of highly shared sequence variants was considered likely to be a technical artifact of the sequencing pipeline. A further reported finding was that TCR beta sequences accurately predicted the HLA-A and HLA-B alleles for most subjects in the first cohort. Some IMGT-functional V segments, including TRBV6-2 and TRBV6-3, could not be distinguished by the 87-base-pair reads and were therefore excluded.

The cohort was made up of approximately 670 healthy bone marrow donors. At the time of sampling, every cohort member was nominally healthy, though immune exposures that went unrecorded were likely present. The donor tested CMV seronegative and was one of the 352 seronegative cohort members. A peripheral blood sample was provided by each donor, and peripheral blood mononuclear cells were used for TCR beta sequencing. The Qiagen DNeasy Blood Extraction Kit was used to extract genomic DNA from the blood cell samples. CDR1 SGHNT and CDR2 YYREEE are derived from the germline V gene (reference sequence). V has 2 bases trimmed and J has 4 bases trimmed; junction bases matching no gene number 5. The CDR3 has 14 amino acids, counting the end cysteine and phenylalanine. Just CDR3 DNA is preserved here, 42 bases in frame from base 1.

Sequenced material: PBMCs. The chain links TRBV5-4 with TRBJ2-5; a stretch of 7 junction bases matches TRBD1. The clonotype comes from a female donor in good health and CMV-seronegative. The CDR3 reads CASSLDRVTETQYF. The nucleotide sequence reads TGTGCCAGCAGCTTAGACAGGGTGACAGAGACCCAGTACTTC. Here the CDR3 is joined to the reference TRBV5-4 and TRBJ2-5 genes, and the full variable domain is: ETGVTQSPTHLIKTRGQQVTLRCSSQSGHNTVSWYQQALGQGPQFIFQYYREEENGRGNFPPRFSGLQFPNYSSELNVNALELDDSALYLCASSLDRVTETQYFGPGTRLLVL.